One and the same sample provided the 13 T cell receptor beta chains below, sequenced in a study of T cells in Graves' hyperthyroidism and ophthalmopathy. Amplified TCR beta CDR3 regions came from RNA transcripts. An initial round of RT-PCR targeting the TCR CDR3 relied on the HTBI primer set. TCRdb ran MiXCR on the multiplex PCR reads and lists one entry per CDR3 protein. The sample records 250,000 to 300,000 distinct CDR3 sequences, roughly 15% being singletons. Sample: blood. The receptors derive from a woman in her 40s with Graves' hyperthyroidism.

This clonotype has ten or more counts. The genes are TRBV3-1 and TRBJ2-7; 7 bases fit TRBD1. Per germline, CDR1 LGHDT and CDR2 YNNKEL (reference sequence). With V trimmed by 1 base and J by 7 bases, 7 bases remained unmatched. The CDR3 is 14 residues long. The CDR3 loop reads CASSQGLQGREQYF. The DNA of the CDR3 is TGTGCCAGCAGCCAAGGGTTACAGGGGCGAGAGCAGTACTTC.

For this clonotype: A much larger clone lies a single base off, so this may be a read error. V gene TRBV10-2 combines with J gene TRBJ1-1; unclear D gene. CDR1 is WSHSY, CDR2 SAAADI, per germline. The CDR3 is 16 residues long. This CDR3 is CASGESWTERGTEAFF. The CDR3 nucleotides read TGCGCCAGCGGTGAGTCCTGGACGGAAAGAGGCACTGAAGCTTTCTTT.

The V gene is TRBV2, the J gene TRBJ1-1; no clear D. Trimming removed 6 bases from V and 3 bases from J, with 14 bases in between. The germline V gene encodes CDR1 SNHLY and CDR2 FYNNEI. This CDR3 has 14 residues. The CDR3 protein is CASSVEEGDTEAFF. The CDR3 DNA reads as TGTGCCAGCAGCGTAGAGGAGGGCGACACTGAAGCTTTCTTT. The whole variable domain, filled in from reference TRBV2 and TRBJ1-1, reads EPEVTQTPSHQVTQMGQEVILRCVPISNHLYFYWYRQILGQKVEFLVSFYNNEISEKSEIFDDQFSVERPDGSNFTLKIRSTKLEDSAMYFCASSVEEGDTEAFFGQGTRLTVV.

Ten or more counts support this clonotype. The rearrangement joins TRBV7-3 to TRBJ2-1, with D perhaps TRBD2 (6 bases). This CDR3 has 14 amino acids. The germline V gene encodes CDR1 SGHTA and CDR2 FQGTGA. Trimming shortened V by 5 bases and J by 5 bases, and 13 bases separated the two germline ends. The CDR3 reads CASSLFGGNNEQFF. The CDR3 DNA is TGTGCCAGCAGCCTCTTTGGGGGGAACAATGAGCAGTTCTTC.

In its sample, this clonotype was seen many times. The V call is TRBV28, the J call TRBJ2-1; D tentatively fits TRBD1 or TRBD2 (5 bases each). Germline CDR1 MDHEN, CDR2 SYDVKM. V was cut by 3 bases and J by 7 bases, with 13 bases left in between. The CDR3 length is 14 residues. CDR3 DNA: TGTGCCAGCAGTTTTCGGGGTTGGGGGAATGAGCAGTTCTTC. Its protein is CASSFRGWGNEQFF.

This clonotype was observed many times. V gene TRBV27 combines with J gene TRBJ2-1; D is ambiguous. CDR1 is MNHEY, CDR2 SMNVEV, per germline (reference sequence). Trimming left V 3 bases short and J 0 bases short, with 6 bases between. The CDR3 extends over 14 amino acids. The CDR3, as DNA: TGTGCCAGCAGTTTTCGGAGCTCCTACAATGAGCAGTTCTTC. Translating gives CASSFRSSYNEQFF.

There are a few counts of this clonotype. The chain recombines TRBV25-1 with TRBJ1-4; D is undetermined. Germline CDR1 is MGHDK and CDR2 is SYGVNS. V gave up 4 bases and J gave up 1 base, with 16 bases separating them. CDR3 length: 17 amino acids. CDR3 sequence (DNA): TGTGCCAGCAGTGTCAGGCGGGGTTCGGGAACTAATGAAAAACTGTTTTTT. Translation: CASSVRRGSGTNEKLFF.

This clonotype was seen repeatedly, ten times or more. This chain connects TRBV12-3 or TRBV12-4 to TRBJ1-4, with no clear D. The V and J ends lost 1 base and 8 bases respectively, with 8 bases between them. The CDR3 loop spans 13 amino acids. CDR3 amino acids: CASSLEVSEKLFF. DNA of the CDR3: TGTGCCAGCAGTTTAGAAGTATCGGAAAAACTGTTTTTT.

The chain recombines TRBV19 with TRBJ1-1, with D maybe TRBD1 (5 bases). The CDR3 consists of 12 residues. Per germline, CDR1 LNHDA and CDR2 SQIVND (reference sequence). V was clipped by 10 bases and J by 3 bases, with 12 bases between them. The CDR3 loop is CATRGGYTEAFF. The CDR3 DNA sequence: TGTGCCACCCGGGGGGGGTACACTGAAGCTTTCTTT.

The V gene is TRBV20-1, the J gene TRBJ2-1; 16 positions agree with TRBD2. Unmatched junction bases numbered 6, after V lost 1 base and J lost 6 bases. The CDR3 loop spans 17 amino acids. The germline CDR1 and CDR2 sequences are DFQATT and SNEGSKA (reference sequence). Here the CDR3 reads CSARVGTSGRDGNEQFF. The CDR3 DNA reads as TGCAGTGCTAGAGTGGGGACTAGCGGGAGGGATGGCAATGAGCAGTTCTTC.

The chain combines TRBV6-1 with TRBJ1-3; a possible D gene is TRBD1 (6 bases). Trimming stripped 8 bases from V and 4 bases from J, with 18 bases between. This CDR3 contains 15 residues. The germline gives CDR1 MNHNS, CDR2 SASEGT. The CDR3 DNA reads as TGTGCCAGCGATAGGGGTCCAGGGGCGGGAAACACCATATATTTT. Translated: CASDRGPGAGNTIYF.

In its sample, this clonotype was seen once. This could be a read error, since a much larger clone is one nucleotide away. The chain's CDR3 is CGVAQGADTQYF. CDR3 DNA: TGCGGCGTCGCTCAGGGGGCAGATACGCAGTATTTT. The chain employs TRBV29-1 and TRBJ2-3, with 7 bases lining up with TRBD1. Per the germline V gene, CDR1 is SQVTM and CDR2 is ANQGSEA. The CDR3 contains 12 residues.

The CDR3 bases are TGTGCCAGCAGTTTTTCAGGGGGTGAGGGTCAGCCCCAGCATTTT. Translated: CASSFSGGEGQPQHF. The chain is built from TRBV5-5 and TRBJ1-5; the match to TRBD1 covers 7 bases. CDR1 is SGHKS and CDR2 is YYEKEE in the germline V gene (reference sequence). The ends lost 5 bases at V and 6 bases at J; junction bases unmatched: 11. The CDR3 has 15 amino acids.